The next 32 T cell receptor beta chains were all read from a single sample in a study of molecular identifiers for immune sequencing clone quantification (dated by TCRdb to 2016 to 2019). Libraries were made using PCR. TCRdb names Illumina HiSeq 4000 as the instrument used. In-frame beta chains were kept once TCRdb had trimmed the public reads at Q25 with fastp and called clones with MiXCR. Records with the same CDR3 protein are collapsed into one entry carrying the most frequent genes and DNA. For this sample there are under 650,000 distinct CDR3 sequences; less than 20% appear just once. Jointly, the top ten make up roughly 0.85% of the sample. Material for sequencing was naive CD8+ T cells from blood, with Jurkat cell RNA spiked in. Interpreted using the paper, the cell subset or site label stands for: FACS-sorted CD8+CD4-CCR7+CD45RA+ naive T cells. The receptor set was obtained from a human donor in good health. Some libraries in this study had Jurkat cell RNA spiked in.

This clonotype occurred many times. This chain joins TRBV7-6 and TRBJ2-3; 10 bases fit TRBD2. With 3 bases clipped from V and 4 bases from J, the junction kept 7 bases outside the gene matches. Germline CDR1 and CDR2: SGHVS and FNYEAQ. The CDR3 sequence is 16 residues long. CDR3 amino acids: CASSFLSGGVPDTQYF. Written as DNA, the CDR3 is TGTGCCAGCAGCTTCCTAAGCGGGGGGGTCCCAGATACGCAGTATTTT.

V usage is TRBV29-1 and J usage is TRBJ1-2; 7 bases map to TRBD1. CDR1 is SQVTM, CDR2 ANQGSEA, per germline. The CDR3 loop spans 16 amino acids. J lost 4 bases, V lost 0 bases, and 11 bases had no gene match. CDR3 region: CSVEDGALGGVYGYTF. CDR3 bases: TGCAGCGTTGAAGACGGGGCGCTAGGGGGCGTCTATGGCTACACCTTC.

This clonotype was detected ten times or more. The CDR3 sequence is CASSPSNRVYNEKLFF. The DNA of the CDR3 is TGCGCCAGCAGCCCGTCAAACAGAGTTTATAATGAAAAACTGTTTTTT. This chain links TRBV4-3 with TRBJ1-4, with unresolved D. Trimming removed 4 bases at V and 4 bases at J, with 16 bases between. CDR1 is LGHNA, CDR2 YSLEER, per germline. This CDR3 has 16 residues.

The sample holds a few counts of this clonotype. The chain recombines TRBV5-6 with TRBJ1-1; D gene unclear. Trimming pared 0 bases from V and 3 bases from J, leaving 9 bases between. This CDR3 region has 14 residues. CDR1 and CDR2 (germline): SGHDT, YYEEEE. The CDR3 sequence is CASSLVGEYTEAFF. The CDR3 nucleotides are TGTGCCAGCAGCTTGGTAGGAGAGTACACTGAAGCTTTCTTT.

With regard to this clonotype: A much more abundant neighbour one base away suggests this may be a read error. This chain joins TRBV15 and TRBJ2-1, with TRBD1 matching 8 bases. Per germline, CDR1 LNHNV and CDR2 YYDKDF (reference sequence). The CDR3 extends over 14 amino acids. CDR3 nucleotides: TGTGCCACCAGCCGCCAGACAGGGGACAATAAGCAGTTCTTC. It is translated as CATSRQTGDNKQFF.

This clonotype appeared a few times. V and J are TRBV7-9 and TRBJ2-1; perhaps D is TRBD1 or TRBD2 (5 bases each). Trimming stripped 5 bases from V and 10 bases from J, with 15 bases between. The germline V gene has CDR1 SEHNR and CDR2 FQNEAQ (reference sequence). The length of the CDR3 is 13 residues. DNA of the CDR3: TGTGCCAGCAGCCCAAACGTTGGGGACGAGCAGTTCTTC. As protein: CASSPNVGDEQFF.

This clonotype was counted at least ten times. This chain joins TRBV7-2 and TRBJ2-7; D is unresolved. CDR1 is SGHTA and CDR2 is FQGNSA in the germline V gene. V was pared by 0 bases and J by 3 bases, with 9 bases between. This CDR3 spans 14 amino acids. Written as DNA, the CDR3 is TGTGCCAGCAGCTTAGCGCCTGCAGGCTACGAGCAGTACTTC. Translation gives CASSLAPAGYEQYF.

Note on this clonotype: One end of the junction fails to match germline, which may point to a read error. CDR3 nucleotides: TGTGCCAGCAGCTTAGGGGGATACGGGCAGTACTTC. It specifies CASSLGGYGQYF. The chain joins TRBV7-9 to TRBJ2-7; D gene ambiguous. Germline V CDR1 and CDR2: SEHNR, FQNEAQ (reference sequence). This CDR3 spans 12 amino acids.

On this clonotype itself: A read error is possible here, since a much larger clone lies one base away. V gene TRBV20-1 combines with J gene TRBJ1-5; TRBD1 matches at 10 bases. Per the germline V gene, CDR1 is DFQATT and CDR2 is SNEGSKA (reference sequence). The CDR3 is made up of 16 amino acids. The CDR3 here is CNARSGQGSSNQPQHF. The CDR3 DNA follows: TGCAATGCTAGATCGGGACAGGGGTCGAGCAATCAGCCCCAGCATTTT.

This clonotype has a single count. A much bigger clone sits one base away, suggesting this may be a read error. This sequence joins TRBV28 and TRBJ1-1; D may be TRBD1 (5 bases). Germline assignment: CDR1 MDHEN and CDR2 SYDVKM. Trimming took off 1 base at V and 6 bases at J, with 12 bases between the two ends. The CDR3 has 14 residues. The CDR3 region has the DNA TGTGCCAGCAGTTTATCGCAGGGAGGGGCTGAAGCTTTCTTT. Protein sequence: CASSLSQGGAEAFF.

This clonotype was recorded at least ten times. The rearrangement joins TRBV12-5 to TRBJ2-3; D may be TRBD1 (5 bases). Looked up from germline, CDR1 is LGHNT and CDR2 is FRNRAP. Deletions cut 2 bases from V and 6 bases from J, with 12 bases between. There are 14 residues in the CDR3. The CDR3 coding sequence is TGTGCTAGTGGTTTGAGTCAGGGTGGCGATACGCAGTATTTT. It encodes CASGLSQGGDTQYF.

In regard to this clonotype: Mismatch with germline at one junction end may stem from a read error. V is TRBV10-2 and J is TRBJ1-3; D uncertain. The germline gives CDR1 WSHSY, CDR2 SAAADI. The CDR3 runs to 16 residues. The CDR3 loop reads CANSESSPVAGNTIYF. In nucleotides, the CDR3 is TGCGCCAACAGTGAGTCCTCCCCTGTGGCTGGAAACACCATATATTTT.

The V call is TRBV4-2, the J call TRBJ2-1; D gene uncertain. The V gene's germline CDR1 is LGHNA and CDR2 YNFKEQ. The length of the CDR3 is 15 residues. The V gene lost 3 bases and the J gene lost 5 bases, with 14 bases spanning the gap. CDR3: CASSHPREINNEQFF. The CDR3 region has the DNA TGTGCCAGCAGCCATCCCCGAGAGATAAACAATGAGCAGTTCTTC.

This clonotype was observed a handful of times. This chain uses TRBV19 with TRBJ2-2; D may be TRBD1 (5 bases). Germline CDR1 is LNHDA and CDR2 is SQIVND (reference sequence). Trimming took 7 bases from V and 6 from J, leaving 18 bases between them. This CDR3 is 15 amino acids long. The CDR3 sequence is CASKWQGSLAGELFF. The CDR3 nucleotides read TGTGCCAGTAAGTGGCAGGGATCGTTGGCCGGGGAGCTGTTTTTT.

This clonotype was counted a few times. The CDR3 DNA reads as TGTGCCTGGAGTTTAGCAACCTCTGGAAACACCATATATTTT. This gives the protein CAWSLATSGNTIYF. This chain connects TRBV30 to TRBJ1-3; D remains unclear. Trimming pared 2 bases from V and 0 bases from J, leaving 8 bases between. This CDR3 comprises 14 residues. Germline assignment: CDR1 GTSNPN and CDR2 SVGIG (reference sequence). Full variable domain (remainder filled in from reference TRBV30 and TRBJ1-3): SQTIHQWPATLVQPVGSPLSLECTVEGTSNPNLYWYRQAAGRGLQLLFYSVGIGQISSEVPQNLSASRPQDRQFILSSKKLLLSDSGFYLCAWSLATSGNTIYFGEGSWLTVV.

This clonotype was seen at least ten times. This chain connects TRBV3-1 to TRBJ2-3; possibly TRBD2 for D (6 bases). V gave up 0 bases and J gave up 2 bases, with 15 bases separating them. The germline CDR1 and CDR2 sequences are LGHDT and YNNKEL (reference sequence). The CDR3 sequence is 17 residues long. This CDR3 reads CASSQDRPAGTTDTQYF. CDR3 DNA: TGTGCCAGCAGCCAAGATCGACCGGCGGGGACCACAGATACGCAGTATTTT.

This clonotype turned up a few times. The V call is TRBV6-2 or TRBV6-3, the J call TRBJ1-1, with 7 bases matching TRBD1. Germline CDR1 is MNHEY and CDR2 is SVGEGT. The trim removed 0 bases at V and 5 bases at J, leaving 6 bases unmatched. CDR3 length equals 15 residues. DNA for the CDR3: TGTGCCAGCAGTTACTCCCCGACAGGGCATACTGAAGCTTTCTTT. It yields the protein CASSYSPTGHTEAFF.

This clonotype was observed many times. The chain uses TRBV10-3 and TRBJ1-1, with no clear D. This CDR3 comprises 12 residues. V was pared by 11 bases and J by 5 bases, with 15 bases between. The germline CDR1 and CDR2 sequences are ENHRY and SYGVKD. As DNA, the CDR3 is TGTGCCGCGGGAGGAGGTATGACTGAAGCTTTCTTT. Its translation is CAAGGGMTEAFF.

This clonotype has ten or more counts. The rearrangement uses TRBV5-5 and TRBJ2-3; 7 bases are shared with TRBD1. This CDR3 has 14 residues. Trimming removed 4 bases from V and 0 bases from J; junction bases left unmatched: 2. Germline CDR1 SGHKS, CDR2 YYEKEE (reference sequence). This chain's CDR3 is CASSDRVSTDTQYF. CDR3 nucleotides: TGTGCCAGCAGCGACAGGGTTAGCACAGATACGCAGTATTTT. Full variable domain (rest looked up from reference TRBV5-5 and TRBJ2-3): DAGVTQSPTHLIKTRGQQVTLRCSPISGHKSVSWYQQVLGQGPQFIFQYYEKEERGRGNFPDRFSARQFPNYSSELNVNALLLGDSALYLCASSDRVSTDTQYFGPGTRLTVL.

Notes on this clonotype: A much larger clone differs from this one at a single base, so this may be a read error. The V and J genes are TRBV27 and TRBJ2-7; D unclear. Germline V gene sequence: CDR1 MNHEY, CDR2 SMNVEV (reference sequence). The CDR3 runs 14 residues. This chain's CDR3 is CASSYMKGPYEQCF. The CDR3 nucleotides read TGTGCCAGCAGTTATATGAAGGGTCCCTACGAGCAGTGCTTC.

J is TRBJ2-7 and V is TRBV7-2, with 9 bases identical to TRBD1. This CDR3 has 15 amino acids. Germline lookup yields CDR1 SGHTA and CDR2 FQGNSA. V lost 2 bases and J lost 7; bases outside the gene matches: 9. The CDR3 DNA sequence: TGTGCCAGCAGCTTATCCGACGGGACAGGGCATGAGCAGTACTTC. This gives the protein CASSLSDGTGHEQYF.

With regard to this clonotype: A much larger clonotype is one base distant, so this may be a read error. This chain uses TRBV11-2 with TRBJ2-7, with TRBD2 matching over 8 bases. The CDR3 consists of 15 residues. Germline CDR1 SGHAT, CDR2 FQNNGV. For the CDR3, the DNA is TGTGCCAGCAGCTTAAGACTAGCGTTGTCCTACGAGCAGTGCTTC. This gives the protein CASSLRLALSYEQCF. The whole variable domain, filled in from reference TRBV11-2 and TRBJ2-7, reads EAGVAQSPRYKIIEKRQSVAFWCNPISGHATLYWYQQILGQGPKLLIQFQNNGVVDDSQLPKDRFSAERLKGVDSTLKIQPAKLEDSAVYLCASSLRLALSYEQCFGPGTRLTVT.

This clonotype was seen many times. V and J are TRBV6-5 and TRBJ2-1, with 9 bases identical to TRBD2. The germline V gene encodes CDR1 MNHEY and CDR2 SVGAGI. V dropped 7 bases and J dropped 4; count of bases not matched to a gene: 5. The CDR3 has 14 residues. The DNA for the CDR3 is TGTGCCAGCACTCCGACTAGCGGTTACAATGAGCAGTTCTTC. Translating it yields CASTPTSGYNEQFF.

The table lists this clonotype with many counts. The chain recombines TRBV12-3 or TRBV12-4 with TRBJ2-5; 10 bases are shared with TRBD2. The CDR3 covers 16 residues. J gave up 3 bases and V 7 bases, and 11 bases lay outside the gene matches. For the CDR3, the DNA is TGTGCCAGCACGAGAACTCTCAGCGGGGGGGAAGAGACCCAGTACTTC. It specifies CASTRTLSGGEETQYF.

Of note for this clonotype: The junction and the germline gene differ at one end; a read error may be behind it. The genes are TRBV27 and TRBJ2-2; TRBD2 is a possible D gene (6 bases). From germline, CDR1 is MNHEY and CDR2 SMNVEV (reference sequence). This CDR3 comprises 15 residues. The CDR3 coding sequence is TGTGCCAGGCGAGGACAAACGAATCGTACCGGGGGGCTGTTTTTT. It is translated as CARRGQTNRTGGLFF.

This clonotype was counted a few times. The chain links TRBV6-6 to TRBJ2-1; D possibly corresponds to TRBD2 (6 bases). Germline values: CDR1 MNHNY, CDR2 SVGAGI (reference sequence). CDR3 length: 12 amino acids. V lost 5 bases and J 12 bases, leaving 14 bases between the germline ends. DNA of the CDR3: TGTGCCAGCAGTAGTTGGGGGGATGGGCAGTTCTTC. Amino acid sequence: CASSSWGDGQFF.

This clonotype was counted ten times or more. The V call is TRBV12-3 or TRBV12-4, the J call TRBJ2-3; TRBD2 aligns across 7 bases. There are 16 residues in the CDR3. V gave up 6 bases and J gave up 3 bases; unmatched junction bases: 12. CDR3 loop: CASRDAAGSGTDTQYF. The CDR3, as DNA: TGTGCCAGCAGAGATGCAGCGGGAAGTGGAACAGATACGCAGTATTTT.

This clonotype appeared many times. V is TRBV18 and J is TRBJ1-5; D may be TRBD1 (6 bases). The CDR3 runs to 15 residues. Germline CDR1 is KGHSH and CDR2 is LQKENI. V lost 4 bases, J lost 5 bases, and 15 bases lay in between. This CDR3 reads CASSQLGQMDQPQHF. CDR3 sequence (DNA): TGTGCCAGCTCACAACTTGGACAGATGGATCAGCCCCAGCATTTT.

This clonotype was counted many times. The V gene is TRBV4-1, the J gene TRBJ1-3, with D tentatively TRBD1 (5 bases). V was pared by 3 bases and J by 0 bases, with 15 bases between. The CDR3 runs 17 residues. The germline CDR1 and CDR2 sequences are MGHRA and YSYEKL. CDR3 in DNA: TGCGCCAGCAGCCAGGATGCTGGGGACCTCTCTGGAAACACCATATATTTT. Protein product: CASSQDAGDLSGNTIYF.

The sample holds many counts of this clonotype. The chain links TRBV27 to TRBJ2-5, with TRBD2 matching 11 bases. The CDR3 spans 13 residues. Germline loops: CDR1 MNHEY, CDR2 SMNVEV (reference sequence). The trim removed 6 bases at V and 8 bases at J, leaving 5 bases unmatched. The CDR3 loop is CASSLLAGDTQYF. The CDR3 DNA is TGTGCCAGCAGCCTACTAGCGGGAGATACCCAGTACTTC.

This clonotype was detected a few times. The genes are TRBV18 and TRBJ2-5, with D maybe TRBD2 (5 bases). V was trimmed by 2 bases and J by 4 bases, leaving 8 bases between them. The CDR3 is made up of 13 amino acids. Germline V gene sequence: CDR1 KGHSH, CDR2 LQKENI. The CDR3 spells CASSPWAGETQYF. The CDR3 coding sequence is TGTGCCAGCTCACCATGGGCGGGAGAGACCCAGTACTTC.

This clonotype has ten or more counts. V is TRBV7-9 and J is TRBJ2-7, with 12 bases fitting TRBD2. V lost 5 bases to trimming and J lost 3 bases; unmatched junction nucleotides: 8. The V gene's germline CDR1 is SEHNR and CDR2 FQNEAQ (reference sequence). This CDR3 contains 16 residues. CDR3 amino acids: CASSRVTSGGGYEQYF. CDR3 DNA sequence: TGTGCCAGCAGCCGGGTGACTAGCGGGGGAGGCTACGAGCAGTACTTC. Full variable domain (rest looked up from reference TRBV7-9 and TRBJ2-7): DTGVSQNPRHKITKRGQNVTFRCDPISEHNRLYWYRQTLGQGPEFLTYFQNEAQLEKSRLLSDRFSAERPKGSFSTLEIQRTEQGDSAMYLCASSRVTSGGGYEQYFGPGTRLTVT.